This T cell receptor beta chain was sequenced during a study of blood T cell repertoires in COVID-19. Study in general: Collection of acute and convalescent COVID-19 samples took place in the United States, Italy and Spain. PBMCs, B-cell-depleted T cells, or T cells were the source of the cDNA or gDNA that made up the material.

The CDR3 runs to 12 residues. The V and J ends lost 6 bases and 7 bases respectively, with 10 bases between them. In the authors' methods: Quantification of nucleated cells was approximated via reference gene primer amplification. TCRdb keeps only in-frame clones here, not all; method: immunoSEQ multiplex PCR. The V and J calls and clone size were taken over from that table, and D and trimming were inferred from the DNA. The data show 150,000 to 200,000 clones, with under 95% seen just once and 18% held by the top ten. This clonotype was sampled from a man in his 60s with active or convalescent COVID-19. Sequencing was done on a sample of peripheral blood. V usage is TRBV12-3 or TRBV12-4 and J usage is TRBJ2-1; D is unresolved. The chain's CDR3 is CASSRRENEQFF. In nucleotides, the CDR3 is TGTGCCAGCAGCCGTCGTGAGAATGAGCAGTTCTTC.